The source of this TCR beta chain is a study of technical replicates of blood from a few donors. Trimming pared 5 bases from V and 1 base from J, leaving 8 bases between. CDR1 is SGHVS and CDR2 is FQNEAQ in the germline V gene. This CDR3 has 13 residues. This clone was seen a handful of times. Profiling relied on immunoSEQ multiplex PCR, and the TCRdb table lists in-frame clones only, not all of them. The top ten clones hold around 5% of a sample with tens of thousands of clones, over 75% of them seen once. The sample was PBMCs. The receptor's source is a human donor in good health. Some clones in this sample may be carry-over from other donors' samples. The chain links TRBV7-8 to TRBJ1-1; D is possibly TRBD1 (5 bases). CDR3 DNA: TGTGCCAGCAGCAGACAGTCGAACACTGAAGCTTTCTTT. It codes for CASSRQSNTEAFF.